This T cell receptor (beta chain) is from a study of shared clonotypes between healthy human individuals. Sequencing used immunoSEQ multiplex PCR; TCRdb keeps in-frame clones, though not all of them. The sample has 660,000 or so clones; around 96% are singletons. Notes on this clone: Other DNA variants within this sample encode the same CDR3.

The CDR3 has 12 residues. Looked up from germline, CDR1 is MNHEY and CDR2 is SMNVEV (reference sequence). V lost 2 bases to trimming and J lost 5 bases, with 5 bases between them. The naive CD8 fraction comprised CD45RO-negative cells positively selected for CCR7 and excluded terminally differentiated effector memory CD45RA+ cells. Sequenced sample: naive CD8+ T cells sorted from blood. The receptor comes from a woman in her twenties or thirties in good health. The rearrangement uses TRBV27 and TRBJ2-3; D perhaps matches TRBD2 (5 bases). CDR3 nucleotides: TGTGCCAGCAGTTTAGGGAGAGATACGCAGTATTTT. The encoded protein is CASSLGRDTQYF.